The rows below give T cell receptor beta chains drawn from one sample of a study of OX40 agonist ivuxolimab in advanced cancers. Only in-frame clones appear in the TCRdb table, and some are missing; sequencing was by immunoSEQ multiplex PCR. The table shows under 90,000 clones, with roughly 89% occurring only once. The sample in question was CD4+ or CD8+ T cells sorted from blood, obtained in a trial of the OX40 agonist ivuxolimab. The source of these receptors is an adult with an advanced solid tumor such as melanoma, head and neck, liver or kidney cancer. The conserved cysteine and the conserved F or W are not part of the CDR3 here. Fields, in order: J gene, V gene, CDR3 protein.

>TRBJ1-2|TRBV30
AWRDRANYGYT
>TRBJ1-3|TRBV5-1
ASSLGATEDTIY
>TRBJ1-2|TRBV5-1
ASSLAPLGTGNYGYT
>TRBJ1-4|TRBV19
ASSTPGGKATNEKLF
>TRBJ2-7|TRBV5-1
ASSPPGDEQY
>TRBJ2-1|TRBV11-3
ASSLRGAGEQF
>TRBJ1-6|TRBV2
ASIGQSSYNSPLH
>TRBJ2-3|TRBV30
AWSVYRGSTGTQY
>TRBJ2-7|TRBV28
ASSIIPPTYLVEQY
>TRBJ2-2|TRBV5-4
ASSLPRAAGTGELF
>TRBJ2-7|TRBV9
ASSSRSSSYEQY
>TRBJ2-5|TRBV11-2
ASTLGGRAVETQY